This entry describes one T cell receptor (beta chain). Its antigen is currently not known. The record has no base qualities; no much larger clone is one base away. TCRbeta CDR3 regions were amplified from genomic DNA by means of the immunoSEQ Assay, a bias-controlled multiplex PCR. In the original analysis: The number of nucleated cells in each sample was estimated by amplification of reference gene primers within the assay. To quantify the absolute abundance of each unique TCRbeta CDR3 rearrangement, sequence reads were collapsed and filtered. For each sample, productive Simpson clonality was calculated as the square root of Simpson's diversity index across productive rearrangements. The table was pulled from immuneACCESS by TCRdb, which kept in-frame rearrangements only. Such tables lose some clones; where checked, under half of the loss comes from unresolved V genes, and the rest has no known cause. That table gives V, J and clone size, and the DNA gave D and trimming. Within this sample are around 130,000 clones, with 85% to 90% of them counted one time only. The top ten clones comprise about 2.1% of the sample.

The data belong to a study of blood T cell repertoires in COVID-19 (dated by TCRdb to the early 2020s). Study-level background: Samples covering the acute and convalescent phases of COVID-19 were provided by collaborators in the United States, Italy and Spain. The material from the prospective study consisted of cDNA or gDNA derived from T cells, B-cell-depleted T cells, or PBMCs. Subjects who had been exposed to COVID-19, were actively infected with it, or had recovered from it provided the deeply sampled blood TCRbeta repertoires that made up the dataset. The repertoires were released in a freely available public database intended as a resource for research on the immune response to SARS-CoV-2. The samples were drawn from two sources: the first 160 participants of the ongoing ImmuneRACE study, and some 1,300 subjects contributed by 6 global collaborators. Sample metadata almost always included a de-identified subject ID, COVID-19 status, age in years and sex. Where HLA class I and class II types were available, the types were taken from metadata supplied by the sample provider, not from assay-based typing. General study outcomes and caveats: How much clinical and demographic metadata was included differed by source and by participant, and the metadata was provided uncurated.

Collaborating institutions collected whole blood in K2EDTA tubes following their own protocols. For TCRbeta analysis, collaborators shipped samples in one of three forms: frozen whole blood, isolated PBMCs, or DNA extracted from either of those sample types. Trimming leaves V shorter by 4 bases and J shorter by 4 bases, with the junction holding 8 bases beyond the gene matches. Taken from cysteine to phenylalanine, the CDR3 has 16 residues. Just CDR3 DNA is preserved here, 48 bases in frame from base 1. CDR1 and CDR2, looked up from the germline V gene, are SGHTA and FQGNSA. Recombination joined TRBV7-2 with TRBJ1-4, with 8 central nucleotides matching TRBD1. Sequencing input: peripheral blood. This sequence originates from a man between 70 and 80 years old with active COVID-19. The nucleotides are TGTGCCAGCAGCTCCGCAGGGGGCTTGGGTAATGAAAAACTGTTTTTT. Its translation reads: CASSSAGGLGNEKLFF.